This TCR beta chain derives from a study of T-cell memory formation after mild COVID-19 (dated by TCRdb to the early 2020s). Concerning the study at large: TCR sequence clusters from the two donors were found to be largely donor specific. The cohort comprised two young, previously healthy adult volunteers, one female and one male. Longitudinal TCRalpha and TCRbeta repertoire sequencing tracked T-cell clones expanding and contracting after mild COVID-19 in two donors. On the study overall, not on this receptor specifically: Contracting CD4+ clones turned up mainly in the CM and EM memory subsets, whereas EMRA was where CD8+ clones were enriched. Some responding clones were found in pre-infection memory, which suggests that pre-existing cross-reactive memory T cells took part in the SARS-CoV-2 response. From day 15 to 85, contracting clones showed balanced CD4/CD8 phenotypes, whereas a second wave of clones that expanded from day 15 to 37 leaned towards CD4+. The study included only two mild cases, and larger cohorts that include severe cases with pre-infection samples were judged to be necessary. SARS-CoV-2 specificity was not confirmed for the second-wave clones peaking on day 37.

PBMCs were isolated by Ficoll-Paque density gradient centrifugation. Sequencing took place on an Illumina NovaSeq 6000. cDNA libraries for TCRalpha and TCRbeta were prepared by 5'RACE using constant-segment primers, with sample barcodes and unique molecular identifiers added. Trizol reagent was used to extract RNA from every sample. Amplification of the libraries took two PCR steps, and the second step added a second sample barcode plus Illumina TruSeq adapters. Libraries were sequenced on an Illumina NovaSeq with 2 x 150 bp paired-end reads. As for the authors' bioinformatics: With migec v1.2.7, reads were demultiplexed and then collapsed into UMI-guided consensus sequences. With mixcr v2.1.11, UMI consensuses were aligned to TRA and TRB V and J templates and assembled into clonotypes. A clonotype was counted as expanded or contracted only if both edgeR and NoisET called the change significant, with noise models trained on biological replicates. edgeR calls used a false discovery rate-adjusted p below 0.01 and a log2 fold-change threshold of 1. As an exploratory analysis of dynamics, max-normalized trajectories of the 1000 most abundant clonotypes were examined by PCA with hierarchical clustering. Separately sequenced CD4+ and CD8+ repertoires were used to assign the CD4 or CD8 phenotype of responding clones. The public sequencing data were trimmed at Q25 with fastp and processed into clonotypes with MiXCR by TCRdb, which kept only in-frame beta chains. CDR3 protein sequences are deduplicated, and each keeps its most common genes and DNA. These V and J calls derive from TCRdb rather than the authors' analysis. The sample table records over 250,000 distinct CDR3 sequences; approximately 15% of these occur just once. Clones ranked in the top ten supply about a fifth of the sample.

The germline V gene (reference sequence) specifies LGHDT as CDR1 and YNNKEL as CDR2. V drops 1 base and J drops 1 base, leaving 10 bases in between. Spanning cysteine to phenylalanine, the CDR3 consists of 15 amino acids. Of all the DNA, just the CDR3 is kept, 45 bases in frame from base 1. Concerning this clonotype itself: Its recognized antigen is unknown. Within one base of it there is no much larger clone, and no base qualities were kept.

The specimen was PBMCs or a T cell subset sorted from them (not recorded which). The rearranged segments are TRBV3-1 and TRBJ1-1; no confident D gene assignment can be made. This clonotype was sampled from a man aged 18 to 29 who had mild COVID-19 (a few samples of this study predate the infection). The sample titles of this study are shuffled in the database, so cell type and time point are left out; the donor was told from shared clones. The encoded CDR3 is CASSQGVFGNTEAFF. The sequenced DNA is TGTGCCAGCAGCCAAGGAGTTTTCGGGAACACTGAAGCTTTCTTT.